The next 32 T cell receptor beta chains were all read from a single sample in a study of spatial heterogeneity in lung cancer. Time point given: blood at routine non-recurrence follow-up after resection. One entry per CDR3 protein, called by TCRdb with MiXCR from the 5' RACE reads. The top ten hold approximately 24% of the sample, which has some 30,000 distinct CDR3 sequences, more than 4.5% seen once. The material was PBMCs, obtained at follow-up. The source of these receptors is a female donor with early-stage non-small cell lung cancer.

This clonotype has ten or more counts. The rearrangement joins TRBV20-1 to TRBJ1-5; 9 bases map to TRBD1. The CDR3 has 15 amino acids. CDR1 DFQATT and CDR2 SNEGSKA come from the germline V gene (reference sequence). The V and J ends lost 5 bases and 0 bases, in that order; junction bases with no gene match: 5. CDR3 DNA: TGCAGTGCTGGGGACAGGGCGAATAGCAATCAGCCCCAGCATTTT. It is translated as CSAGDRANSNQPQHF.

The chain joins TRBV28 to TRBJ2-1, with TRBD2 matching over 8 bases. This CDR3 has 16 amino acids. Germline CDR1 is MDHEN and CDR2 is SYDVKM. The V and J ends lost 4 bases and 5 bases, in that order; junction bases with no gene match: 10. As DNA, the CDR3 is TGTGCCAGCAGTTCCCCCCGGGAGGGCGGAAACAATGAGCAGTTCTTC. It translates to CASSSPREGGNNEQFF.

This clonotype was picked up many times. The rearrangement links TRBV24-1 to TRBJ2-1; D is unresolved. Trimming removed 3 bases from V and 10 bases from J, with 12 bases in between. The germline V gene encodes CDR1 KGHDR and CDR2 SFDVKD. CDR3 length: 13 residues. This CDR3 reads CATSDPFLGEQFF. DNA of the CDR3: TGTGCCACCAGTGATCCCTTTTTAGGGGAGCAGTTCTTC.

Only a few counts were recorded for this clonotype. The chain has TRBV3-1 and TRBJ2-2; the D is unclear. This CDR3 has 16 amino acids. Germline V lookup: CDR1 LGHDT, CDR2 YNNKEL (reference sequence). Trimming took off 2 bases at V and 1 base at J, with 11 bases between the two ends. The CDR3 DNA is TGTGCCAGCAGCCAACCACGGGCAGGGAACACCGGGGAGCTGTTTTTT. This translates into CASSQPRAGNTGELFF.

This clonotype came up many times. The chain has TRBV12-3 or TRBV12-4 and TRBJ1-2; D is perhaps TRBD1 (5 bases). Trimming pared 3 bases from V and 7 bases from J, leaving 21 bases between. The CDR3 runs 16 residues. The CDR3 region is CASSLGGQGDVGGYTF. CDR3 in DNA: TGTGCCAGCAGTTTGGGTGGTCAGGGCGACGTCGGTGGCTACACCTTC.

This clonotype was detected ten times or more. The V call is TRBV7-2, the J call TRBJ2-7, with D uncertain. Trimming removed 4 bases from V and 4 bases from J, with 11 bases in between. The CDR3 has 13 amino acids. Germline CDR1 is SGHTA and CDR2 is FQGNSA. CDR3 sequence reads: CASSWQQGYEQYF. For the CDR3, the DNA is TGTGCCAGCAGCTGGCAGCAAGGTTACGAGCAGTACTTC.

This rearrangement joins TRBV20-1 to TRBJ1-3; D is unclear. The germline V gene has CDR1 DFQATT and CDR2 SNEGSKA (reference sequence). Trimming stripped 3 bases from V and 0 bases from J, with 9 bases between. This CDR3 region has 14 residues. CDR3 in amino acids: CSASTGSSGNTIYF. The CDR3 coding sequence is TGCAGTGCTAGCACGGGAAGCTCTGGAAACACCATATATTTT.

V is TRBV10-3 and J is TRBJ1-5; no firm D call. V shed 2 bases and J shed 4 bases, with 9 bases lying between them. The germline V gene has CDR1 ENHRY and CDR2 SYGVKD. CDR3 length: 14 residues. The CDR3 spells CAISEREGNQPQHF. The CDR3 DNA reads TGTGCCATCAGTGAGAGGGAAGGGAATCAGCCCCAGCATTTT.

This clonotype was seen only a few times. V is TRBV20-1 and J is TRBJ1-4; possibly TRBD1 for D (6 bases). This CDR3 has 11 residues. CDR1 DFQATT and CDR2 SNEGSKA come from the germline V gene (reference sequence). V was cut by 4 bases and J by 11 bases, with 11 bases left in between. CDR3 nucleotide sequence: TGCAGTGCTAAGGCAGGGGTTAAACTGTTTTTT. Amino acids: CSAKAGVKLFF.

There are a few counts of this clonotype. V is TRBV2 and J is TRBJ2-2; D gene ambiguous. CDR3 length equals 13 residues. The germline gives CDR1 SNHLY, CDR2 FYNNEI. V was pared by 1 base and J by 5 bases, with 5 bases between. CDR3 DNA sequence: TGTGCCAGCAGTGAAGGGGGAACCGGGGAGCTGTTTTTT. Its protein is CASSEGGTGELFF. The whole variable domain, remainder taken from reference TRBV2 and TRBJ2-2, is EPEVTQTPSHQVTQMGQEVILRCVPISNHLYFYWYRQILGQKVEFLVSFYNNEISEKSEIFDDQFSVERPDGSNFTLKIRSTKLEDSAMYFCASSEGGTGELFFGEGSRLTVL.

As regards this clonotype: This may arise from a read error, as a much more abundant clone is one base away. This chain connects TRBV6-4 to TRBJ2-2; the D is unclear. The germline gives CDR1 MRHNA, CDR2 SNTAGT. Trimming removed 4 bases at V and 3 bases at J, with 6 bases between. The length of the CDR3 is 13 residues. The CDR3 region is CASSATDTGELFF. CDR3 sequence (DNA): TGTGCCAGCAGTGCTACGGACACCGGGGAGCTGTTTTTT.

This clonotype was observed at least ten times. The J gene is TRBJ1-2, the V gene TRBV11-2, with 8 positions matching TRBD1. Trimming took 2 bases from V and 6 from J; bases not matched to a gene: 5. Germline V gene data show CDR1 as SGHAT and CDR2 as FQNNGV. The CDR3 is made up of 14 amino acids. CDR3 nucleotide sequence: TGTGCCAGCAGCTTAATACAGGGGGTCGATGGCTACACCTTC. This sequence encodes CASSLIQGVDGYTF.

The chain has TRBV15 and TRBJ2-7; 9 bases align to TRBD2. The germline V gene has CDR1 LNHNV and CDR2 YYDKDF (reference sequence). The CDR3 is 16 residues long. V was pared by 0 bases and J by 6 bases, with 9 bases of the junction left unmatched. CDR3 coding DNA: TGTGCCACCAGCAGAGATATAAAAGCGGGAGGATCCGAGCAGTACTTC. This encodes CATSRDIKAGGSEQYF.

This clonotype was detected many times. The CDR3 here is CASSWTGGHEQYF. CDR3 DNA sequence: TGTGCCAGCAGTTGGACAGGGGGCCACGAGCAGTACTTC. V and J are TRBV27 and TRBJ2-7; 11 nucleotides match TRBD1. Germline-derived CDR1 and CDR2 are MNHEY and SMNVEV (reference sequence). The junction had 1 base not matched to a gene; V was cut back by 4 bases and J by 5 bases. This CDR3 has 13 amino acids.

A remark on this clonotype: With a much larger clone just one base away, this may be a read error. The rearrangement links TRBV5-1 to TRBJ2-3; unclear D gene. This CDR3 is built from 17 residues. CDR1 is SGHRS, CDR2 YFSETQ, per germline. V shed 4 bases and J shed 6 bases, with 24 bases lying between them. CDR3 coding DNA: TGCGCCAGCAGCGCAGTCAAGGGTAGAGGTTGGTCGGATACGCAGTATTTT. This gives the protein CASSAVKGRGWSDTQYF.

This clonotype has a count of ten or more. The V gene is TRBV5-1, the J gene TRBJ2-3; D might be TRBD1 (5 bases). This CDR3 has 15 residues. Deletions cut 0 bases from V and 3 bases from J, with 11 bases between. Looked up from germline, CDR1 is SGHRS and CDR2 is YFSETQ. The CDR3 region has the DNA TGCGCCAGCAGCTTGGCCAGGGAAGTTACAGATACGCAGTATTTT. It specifies CASSLAREVTDTQYF.

This clonotype showed up many times. The chain combines TRBV10-3 with TRBJ1-3; D is perhaps TRBD1 (6 bases). Germline V gives CDR1 ENHRY, CDR2 SYGVKD. Trimming took 5 bases from V and 11 from J, leaving 19 bases between them. The CDR3 has 14 amino acids. CDR3 sequence reads: CAISNQGPGPSIYF. The CDR3 DNA is TGTGCCATCAGTAATCAGGGGCCCGGGCCTTCCATATATTTT.

This clonotype has ten or more counts. This chain links TRBV7-9 with TRBJ2-4, with a possible D match to TRBD1 (5 bases). The CDR3 has 14 residues. Germline V lookup: CDR1 SEHNR, CDR2 FQNEAQ (reference sequence). Trimming left V 8 bases short and J 2 bases short, with 13 bases between. In DNA, the CDR3 is TGTGCCAGCGGGGCTGCCCAGACCAAAAACATTCAGTACTTC. This translates into CASGAAQTKNIQYF.

In its sample, this clonotype was seen many times. This chain connects TRBV30 to TRBJ1-1; D unresolved. Germline V lookup: CDR1 GTSNPN, CDR2 SVGIG (reference sequence). The CDR3 is made up of 11 amino acids. V gave up 3 bases and J gave up 0 bases, with 2 bases separating them. CDR3 DNA sequence: TGTGCCTGGAGAGTGAACACTGAAGCTTTCTTT. This codes for CAWRVNTEAFF.

At least ten counts were recorded for this clonotype. The rearrangement links TRBV7-9 to TRBJ2-3; 13 bases match TRBD2. With V trimmed by 4 bases and J by 4 bases, 8 bases remained unmatched. Germline V lookup: CDR1 SEHNR, CDR2 FQNEAQ (reference sequence). The CDR3 sequence is 17 residues long. Written as DNA, the CDR3 is TGTGCCAGCAGCTCCAGGACTAGCGGGGGTCTAGCAGATACGCAGTATTTT. Translating it yields CASSSRTSGGLADTQYF.

The genes are TRBV5-1 and TRBJ2-5, with D possibly matching TRBD2 (5 bases). V lost 0 bases to trimming and J lost 4 bases, with 7 bases between them. The CDR3 is 13 amino acids. Germline CDR1 reads SGHRS; CDR2 reads YFSETQ. The DNA of the CDR3 is TGCGCCAGCAGCTTGGATGAGGGAGAGACCCAGTACTTC. As protein: CASSLDEGETQYF. The full variable domain, completed using reference TRBV5-1 and TRBJ2-5, is KAGVTQTPRYLIKTRGQQVTLSCSPISGHRSVSWYQQTPGQGLQFLFEYFSETQRNKGNFPGRFSGRQFSNSRSEMNVSTLELGDSALYLCASSLDEGETQYFGPGTRLLVL.

This clonotype came up many times. The chain combines TRBV28 with TRBJ2-7; 10 bases line up with TRBD2. This CDR3 contains 14 residues. Germline V lookup: CDR1 MDHEN, CDR2 SYDVKM. V gave up 10 bases and J gave up 4 bases; unmatched junction bases: 10. The CDR3 loop reads CAIRAGGPSYEQYF. The DNA for the CDR3 is TGTGCCATCAGAGCGGGAGGGCCCTCGTACGAGCAGTACTTC.

This clonotype has ten or more counts. A read error may account for a junction end that differs from germline. The chain uses TRBV12-3 or TRBV12-4 and TRBJ2-1; maybe TRBD2 (5 bases). This CDR3 comprises 14 residues. The CDR3 is CASSWLAYYDEQFF. The CDR3 DNA reads as TGTGCCAGCAGTTGGCTAGCATACTACGATGAGCAGTTCTTC.

There are many counts of this clonotype. This chain links TRBV9 with TRBJ2-1; 8 nucleotides match TRBD1. From germline, CDR1 is SGDLS and CDR2 YYNGEE. This CDR3 is 15 amino acids long. V shed 3 bases and J 1 base; nucleotides not matched to a gene: 3. The CDR3 loop reads CASSGGQGSYNEQFF. Written as DNA, the CDR3 is TGTGCCAGCAGCGGAGGACAGGGTTCCTACAATGAGCAGTTCTTC.

This clonotype was seen ten or more times. The chain couples TRBV20-1 to TRBJ1-1; D remains unclear. This CDR3 region has 13 residues. Germline loops: CDR1 DFQATT, CDR2 SNEGSKA (reference sequence). V lost 2 bases, J lost 2 bases, and 9 bases lay in between. The DNA of the CDR3 is TGCAGTGCTAGACGATCCGCAAACACTGAAGCTTTCTTT. This codes for CSARRSANTEAFF.

This clonotype has ten or more counts. The chain carries TRBV20-1 and TRBJ1-4, with TRBD1 matching over 7 bases. Trimming removed 5 bases from V and 3 bases from J; junction bases left unmatched: 9. The CDR3 runs to 15 residues. The germline V gene has CDR1 DFQATT and CDR2 SNEGSKA (reference sequence). DNA for the CDR3: TGCAGTGCTGGGAACTCCGGGACAGCTAATGAAAAACTGTTTTTT. Protein sequence: CSAGNSGTANEKLFF.

This clonotype was seen ten or more times. The chain joins TRBV7-2 to TRBJ2-3; TRBD2 matches at 9 bases. This CDR3 is 15 amino acids long. Trimming at V came to 1 base and at J to 4 bases, leaving 3 bases not matched to a gene. From germline, CDR1 is SGHTA and CDR2 FQGNSA. CDR3 nucleotide sequence: TGTGCCAGCAGCTTAGGGGGGACTAGCCCAGATACGCAGTATTTT. It encodes CASSLGGTSPDTQYF.

This clonotype was seen repeatedly, ten times or more. The chain is built from TRBV9 and TRBJ2-5, with 7 bases identical to TRBD1. Germline V gene data show CDR1 as SGDLS and CDR2 as YYNGEE. Trimming cost V 0 bases and J 4 bases; bases outside gene matches: 6. The length of the CDR3 is 15 residues. CDR3 sequence: CASSVAPGGRETQYF. The DNA for the CDR3 is TGTGCCAGCAGCGTAGCTCCAGGGGGACGAGAGACCCAGTACTTC.

This CDR3 is CATSDTGYRYTF. The CDR3 nucleotides read TGTGCCACCAGTGACACGGGTTATCGCTACACCTTC. The V gene is TRBV24-1, the J gene TRBJ1-2, with no clear D. Trimming shortened V by 4 bases and J by 9 bases, and 11 bases separated the two germline ends. The CDR3 covers 12 residues. Germline V gene sequence: CDR1 KGHDR, CDR2 SFDVKD.

This clonotype was found many times. This chain links TRBV13 with TRBJ2-1, with 7 positions matching TRBD1. Trimming at V came to 3 bases and at J to 11 bases, leaving 1 base not matched to a gene. The CDR3 length is 11 residues. From germline, CDR1 is PRHDT and CDR2 FYEKMQ (reference sequence). The CDR3 protein is CASSLTGKQFF. DNA for the CDR3: TGTGCCAGCAGCTTGACAGGGAAGCAGTTCTTC.

This clonotype was counted many times. The rearrangement uses TRBV28 and TRBJ2-1; TRBD1 agrees at 8 bases. V gave up 6 bases and J gave up 6 bases; unmatched junction bases: 4. This CDR3 spans 13 amino acids. Germline V gene sequence: CDR1 MDHEN, CDR2 SYDVKM. This CDR3 is CASRAGGPNEQFF. The DNA for the CDR3 is TGTGCCAGCAGGGCAGGGGGCCCCAATGAGCAGTTCTTC.

This clonotype was seen ten or more times. The CDR3 DNA is TGTGCCAGCACCCCGCCCACAGGGGCCGCAACAGAGCAGTTCTTC. Translation: CASTPPTGAATEQFF. The rearrangement links TRBV14 to TRBJ2-1, with 7 bases lining up with TRBD1. Germline CDR1 reads SGHDN; CDR2 reads FVKESK. CDR3 length: 15 amino acids. V gave up 7 bases and J gave up 10 bases; unmatched junction bases: 16.